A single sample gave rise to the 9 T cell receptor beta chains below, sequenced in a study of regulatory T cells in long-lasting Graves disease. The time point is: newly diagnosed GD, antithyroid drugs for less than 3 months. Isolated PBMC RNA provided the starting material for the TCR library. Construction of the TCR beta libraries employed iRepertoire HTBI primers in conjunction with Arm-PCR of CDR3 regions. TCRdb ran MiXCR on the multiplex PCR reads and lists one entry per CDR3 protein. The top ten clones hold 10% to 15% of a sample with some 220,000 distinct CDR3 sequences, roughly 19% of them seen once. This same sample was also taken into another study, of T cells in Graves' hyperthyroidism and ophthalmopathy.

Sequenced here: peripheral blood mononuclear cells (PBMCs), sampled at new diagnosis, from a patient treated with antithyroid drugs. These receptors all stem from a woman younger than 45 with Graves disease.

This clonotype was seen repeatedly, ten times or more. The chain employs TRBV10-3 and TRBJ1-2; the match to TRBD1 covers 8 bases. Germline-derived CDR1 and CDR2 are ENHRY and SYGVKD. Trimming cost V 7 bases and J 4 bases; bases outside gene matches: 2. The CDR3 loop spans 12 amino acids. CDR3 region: CAIKDRAYGYTF. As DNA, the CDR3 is TGTGCCATCAAGGACAGGGCCTATGGCTACACCTTC.

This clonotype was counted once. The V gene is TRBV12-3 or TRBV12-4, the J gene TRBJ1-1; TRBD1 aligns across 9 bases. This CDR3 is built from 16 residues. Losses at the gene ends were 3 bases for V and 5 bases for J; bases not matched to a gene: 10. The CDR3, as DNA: TGTGCCAGCAGTTTCGGGACAGGGCTCCTGAGTACTGAAGCTTTCTTT. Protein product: CASSFGTGLLSTEAFF.

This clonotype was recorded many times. The CDR3 spells CASSNQGVWETQYF. CDR3 coding DNA: TGTGCCAGCAGCAACCAGGGGGTGTGGGAGACCCAGTACTTC. The chain is built from TRBV3-1 and TRBJ2-5, with TRBD1 identical over 7 bases. The CDR3 extends over 14 amino acids. V shed 5 bases and J 5 bases; nucleotides not matched to a gene: 8. Germline values: CDR1 LGHDT, CDR2 YNNKEL (reference sequence).

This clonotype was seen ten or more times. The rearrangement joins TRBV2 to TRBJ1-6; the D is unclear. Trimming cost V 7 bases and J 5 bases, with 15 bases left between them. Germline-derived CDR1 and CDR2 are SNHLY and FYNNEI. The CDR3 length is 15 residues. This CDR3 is CASNRRSQNNSPLHF. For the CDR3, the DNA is TGTGCCAGCAATAGGAGGAGCCAAAATAATTCACCCCTCCACTTT.

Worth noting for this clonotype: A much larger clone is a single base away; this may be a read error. CDR3 region: CAGSTPGLAGPYEQYF. The CDR3, as DNA: TGTGCCGGCAGTACCCCGGGACTAGCGGGTCCCTACGAGCAGTACTTC. The chain carries TRBV6-1 and TRBJ2-7, with TRBD2 matching 12 bases. This CDR3 region has 16 residues. Germline CDR1 and CDR2: MNHNS and SASEGT.

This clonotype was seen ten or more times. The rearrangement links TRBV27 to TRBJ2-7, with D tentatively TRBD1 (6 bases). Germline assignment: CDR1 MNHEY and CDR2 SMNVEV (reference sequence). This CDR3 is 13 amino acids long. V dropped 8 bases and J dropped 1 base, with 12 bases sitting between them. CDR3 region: CASRSTGSYEQYF. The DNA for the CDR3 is TGTGCCAGCCGATCGACAGGATCCTACGAGCAGTACTTC.

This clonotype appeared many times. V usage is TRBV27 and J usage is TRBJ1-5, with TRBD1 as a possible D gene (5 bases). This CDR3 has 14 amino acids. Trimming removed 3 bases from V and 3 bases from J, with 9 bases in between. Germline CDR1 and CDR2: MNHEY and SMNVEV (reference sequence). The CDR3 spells CASSFRGPNQPQHF. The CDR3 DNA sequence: TGTGCCAGCAGTTTCCGGGGCCCCAATCAGCCCCAGCATTTT.

For the CDR3, the DNA is TGTGCCAGCAGCCCGGGGGGAGAATCCACAGATACGCAGTATTTT. Protein: CASSPGGESTDTQYF. The chain carries TRBV28 and TRBJ2-3, with TRBD2 matching 7 bases. Germline V gene lookup returns CDR1 MDHEN and CDR2 SYDVKM. The CDR3 covers 15 residues. The trim removed 6 bases at V and 2 bases at J, leaving 8 bases unmatched.

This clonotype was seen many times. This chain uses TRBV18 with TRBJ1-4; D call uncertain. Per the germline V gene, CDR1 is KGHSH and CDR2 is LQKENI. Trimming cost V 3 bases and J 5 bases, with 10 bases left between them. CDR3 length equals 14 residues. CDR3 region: CASSPQRANEKLFF. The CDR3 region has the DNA TGTGCCAGCTCACCCCAGAGGGCGAATGAAAAACTGTTTTTT. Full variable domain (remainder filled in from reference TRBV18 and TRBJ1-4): NAGVMQNPRHLVRRRGQEARLRCSPMKGHSHVYWYRQLPEEGLKFMVYLQKENIIDESGMPKERFSAEFPKEGPSILRIQQVVRGDSAAYFCASSPQRANEKLFFGSGTQLSVL.